This note documents a single TCR beta chain sequence. Its antigen is undetermined. This record comes from a study of cytomegalovirus exposure and HLA in healthy donors. Points from the study as a whole: A later analysis found TCR association rates differed by HLA locus, highest for DRB1 and lowest for HLA-C.

13 Jbeta primers and 60 Vbeta primers were used for the PCR. In the source study's methods: Later work found 80 million or so unique TCR beta chains, with some 11 million shared. Assay: immunoSEQ multiplex PCR; the TCRdb copy retains only in-frame clones and omits some. V and J calls and clone size are as listed in that table; D and trimming were resolved from the DNA. Of about 260,000 clones in the sample, about four fifths were seen once. Sequencing input: PBMCs. The sequence came from a woman between 40 and 55 years old in good health and CMV-seropositive.

The CDR3 nucleotides read TGTGCCAGCGGGAGGAGACCGTACGAGCAGTACTTC. Protein: CASGRRPYEQYF. V and J are TRBV28 and TRBJ2-7; maybe TRBD2 (6 bases). The CDR3 loop spans 12 amino acids. Germline V CDR1 and CDR2: MDHEN, SYDVKM. Deletions cut 8 bases from V and 4 bases from J, with 12 bases between.